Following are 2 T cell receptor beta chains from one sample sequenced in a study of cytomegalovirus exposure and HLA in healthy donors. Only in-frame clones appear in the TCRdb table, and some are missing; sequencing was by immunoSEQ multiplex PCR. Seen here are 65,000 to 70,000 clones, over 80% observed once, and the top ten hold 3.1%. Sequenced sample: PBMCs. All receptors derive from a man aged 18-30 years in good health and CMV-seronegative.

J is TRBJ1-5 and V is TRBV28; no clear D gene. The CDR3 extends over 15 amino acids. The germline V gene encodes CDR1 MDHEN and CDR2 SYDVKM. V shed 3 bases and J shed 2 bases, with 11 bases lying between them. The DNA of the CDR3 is TGTGCCAGCAGTTTCTATCGGGGTGGCAATCAGCCCCAGCATTTT. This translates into CASSFYRGGNQPQHF.

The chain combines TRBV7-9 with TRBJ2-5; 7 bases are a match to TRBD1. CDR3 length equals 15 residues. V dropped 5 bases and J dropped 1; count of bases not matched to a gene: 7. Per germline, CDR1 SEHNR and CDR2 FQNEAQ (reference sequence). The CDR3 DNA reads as TGTGCCAGCAGCCTTCGGGACAGTACCCAAGAGACCCAGTACTTC. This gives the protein CASSLRDSTQETQYF.